Each of the 15 T cell receptor beta chains below was sequenced from the same sample in a study of cytomegalovirus exposure and HLA in healthy donors. The PCR used 60 Vbeta and 13 Jbeta primers. The method was immunoSEQ multiplex PCR; TCRdb's version includes in-frame clones alone and lacks a portion of them. The sample has over 95,000 clones, about 83% seen once. Sequenced input: PBMCs. The origin of the receptors is a female donor in good health and CMV-seronegative.

This clone came up a few times. V and J are TRBV6-1 and TRBJ1-1; maybe TRBD1 (5 bases). The CDR3 has 14 residues. Germline loops: CDR1 MNHNS, CDR2 SASEGT. The V end lost 4 bases, the J end lost 0 bases, and 9 bases lay between the germline ends. CDR3 residues: CASSAGQMNTEAFF. The CDR3 DNA reads as TGTGCCAGCAGTGCAGGACAAATGAACACTGAAGCTTTCTTT.

The chain combines TRBV28 with TRBJ1-2, with 12 bases identical to TRBD1. Trimming removed 5 bases from V and 7 bases from J; junction bases left unmatched: 5. The CDR3 length is 14 residues. Germline V gene sequence: CDR1 MDHEN, CDR2 SYDVKM. The CDR3 nucleotides are TGTGCCAGCAGTCCCGGGACAGGGGGCGCTGGCTACACCTTC. The encoded protein is CASSPGTGGAGYTF.

The rearrangement uses TRBV7-2 and TRBJ2-2; the match to TRBD2 covers 8 bases. The CDR3 loop spans 19 amino acids. Germline V gene data show CDR1 as SGHTA and CDR2 as FQGNSA. The trim removed 4 bases at V and 8 bases at J, leaving 21 bases unmatched. The CDR3 is CASSSGFGGAGGRSGELFF. In DNA, the CDR3 is TGTGCCAGCAGCTCCGGATTCGGCGGCGCGGGGGGTCGGTCAGGGGAGCTGTTTTTT.

V gene TRBV9 combines with J gene TRBJ2-3, with D tentatively TRBD1 (6 bases). V shed 3 bases and J shed 6 bases, with 8 bases lying between them. This CDR3 contains 12 residues. Germline values: CDR1 SGDLS, CDR2 YYNGEE. Here the CDR3 DNA reads TGTGCCAGCAGCGCACAGGGCGATACGCAGTATTTT. Protein sequence: CASSAQGDTQYF. Looking up the rest from reference TRBV9 and TRBJ2-3 gives the full variable domain: DSGVTQTPKHLITATGQRVTLRCSPRSGDLSVYWYQQSLDQGLQFLIQYYNGEERAKGNILERFSAQQFPDLHSELNLSSLELGDSALYFCASSAQGDTQYFGPGTRLTVL.

The chain is built from TRBV5-8 and TRBJ1-5; 9 nucleotides agree with TRBD1. Germline V gene data show CDR1 as SGHTS and CDR2 as YDEGEE. The CDR3 loop spans 18 amino acids. Trimming at V came to 1 base and at J to 1 base, leaving 9 bases not matched to a gene. The DNA of the CDR3 is TGTGCCAGCAGCTTGTCCGGGACAGGGACGTCCAGCAATCAGCCCCAGCATTTT. Translated, it gives CASSLSGTGTSSNQPQHF.

The chain combines TRBV7-2 with TRBJ2-3; TRBD2 aligns across 11 bases. Germline CDR1 and CDR2: SGHTA and FQGNSA. The CDR3 contains 17 residues. J lost 2 bases, V lost 8 bases, and 12 bases had no gene match. As DNA, the CDR3 is TGTGCCAGCGGATTAAATAGCGGGGGGGCCAACACAGATACGCAGTATTTT. Amino acid sequence: CASGLNSGGANTDTQYF.

This chain links TRBV30 with TRBJ2-2, with TRBD1 as a possible D gene (6 bases). The germline gives CDR1 GTSNPN, CDR2 SVGIG (reference sequence). The CDR3 totals 15 residues. The ends were cut back, 4 bases at V and 5 bases at J, with 17 bases in the middle. CDR3 in amino acids: CAWIRDGTQTGELFF. Written as DNA, the CDR3 is TGTGCCTGGATACGCGACGGGACACAAACCGGGGAGCTGTTTTTT.

The chain recombines TRBV4-1 with TRBJ2-1, with TRBD2 identical over 9 bases. The length of the CDR3 is 15 residues. Per the germline V gene, CDR1 is MGHRA and CDR2 is YSYEKL. The V and J ends lost 1 base and 4 bases, in that order; junction bases with no gene match: 2. The CDR3 loop is CASSQVTSGYNEQFF. DNA of the CDR3: TGCGCCAGCAGCCAAGTTACTAGCGGGTACAATGAGCAGTTCTTC.

This sequence joins TRBV7-6 and TRBJ1-2; D remains unclear. Trimming pared 1 base from V and 1 base from J, leaving 19 bases between. This CDR3 spans 18 amino acids. Germline CDR1 and CDR2: SGHVS and FNYEAQ. The CDR3 loop is CASSLGSDTHFYNYGYTF. The CDR3 DNA follows: TGTGCCAGCAGCTTAGGGTCTGACACTCACTTTTATAACTATGGCTACACCTTC.

The chain couples TRBV7-9 to TRBJ2-2, with D possibly being TRBD2 (6 bases). There are 16 residues in the CDR3. V was pared by 3 bases and J by 3 bases, with 14 bases between. Germline V CDR1 and CDR2: SEHNR, FQNEAQ (reference sequence). CDR3 sequence reads: CASSFPGRFYTGELFF. The CDR3 DNA reads TGTGCCAGCAGCTTTCCGGGGAGGTTTTACACCGGGGAGCTGTTTTTT.

This clone came up a few times. The chain links TRBV5-1 to TRBJ2-1; D is perhaps TRBD1 (7 bases). The CDR3 contains 16 residues. The germline V gene has CDR1 SGHRS and CDR2 YFSETQ. Trimming stripped 4 bases from V and 2 bases from J, with 16 bases between. The CDR3 bases are TGCGCCAGCAGCGCCACAGGGGCGGGGACCTACAATGAGCAGTTCTTC. This gives the protein CASSATGAGTYNEQFF.

The chain is built from TRBV10-2 and TRBJ2-3; 10 bases fit TRBD2. V was pared by 6 bases and J by 8 bases, with 17 bases of the junction left unmatched. There are 17 residues in the CDR3. The germline V gene has CDR1 WSHSY and CDR2 SAAADI. The CDR3 region has the DNA TGCGCCAGCAGAGAGGGACTAGCGCCCGGGAGACGGATTACGCAGTATTTT. This sequence encodes CASREGLAPGRRITQYF.

The V gene is TRBV6-5, the J gene TRBJ1-3, with a tentative D call TRBD1 (5 bases). This CDR3 contains 15 residues. The germline V gene encodes CDR1 MNHEY and CDR2 SVGAGI. V was pared by 5 bases and J by 0 bases, with 11 bases between. CDR3 bases: TGTGCCAGCAGTATGGACGGGGGCTCTGGAAACACCATATATTTT. It codes for CASSMDGGSGNTIYF.

This sequence joins TRBV14 and TRBJ2-1; 10 nucleotides line up with TRBD1. The germline CDR1 and CDR2 sequences are SGHDN and FVKESK. This CDR3 is built from 17 residues. After removal of 0 bases from V and 7 bases from J, the junction contained 9 bases not matched to a gene. CDR3 protein: CASSQDKPGQGMNEQFF. For the CDR3, the DNA is TGTGCCAGCAGCCAAGATAAGCCGGGACAGGGGATGAATGAGCAGTTCTTC.

This clone came up a few times. J is TRBJ1-4 and V is TRBV27; weak D call: TRBD1 (5 bases). From germline, CDR1 is MNHEY and CDR2 SMNVEV (reference sequence). The V gene lost 8 bases and the J gene lost 8 bases, with 18 bases spanning the gap. The CDR3 length is 14 residues. DNA for the CDR3: TGTGCCAGCGGACCTGGGTGGGGACTCGAAAAACTGTTTTTT. It yields the protein CASGPGWGLEKLFF.